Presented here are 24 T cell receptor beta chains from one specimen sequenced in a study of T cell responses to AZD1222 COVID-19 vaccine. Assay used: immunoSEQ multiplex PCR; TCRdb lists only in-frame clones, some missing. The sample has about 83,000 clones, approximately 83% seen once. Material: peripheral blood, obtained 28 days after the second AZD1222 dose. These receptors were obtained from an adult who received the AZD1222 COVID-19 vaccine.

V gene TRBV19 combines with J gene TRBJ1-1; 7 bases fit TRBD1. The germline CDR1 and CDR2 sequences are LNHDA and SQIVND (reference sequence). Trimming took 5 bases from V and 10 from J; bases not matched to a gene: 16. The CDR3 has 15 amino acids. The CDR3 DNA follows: TGTGCCAGTAGTCCGCGTCCGACAGGGATCCTAGTAGCTTTCTTT. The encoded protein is CASSPRPTGILVAFF. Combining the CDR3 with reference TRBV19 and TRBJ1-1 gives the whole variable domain DGGITQSPKYLFRKEGQNVTLSCEQNLNHDAMYWYRQDPGQGLRLIYYSQIVNDFQKGDIAEGYSVSREKKESFPLTVTSAQKNPTAFYLCASSPRPTGILVAFFGQGTRLTVV.

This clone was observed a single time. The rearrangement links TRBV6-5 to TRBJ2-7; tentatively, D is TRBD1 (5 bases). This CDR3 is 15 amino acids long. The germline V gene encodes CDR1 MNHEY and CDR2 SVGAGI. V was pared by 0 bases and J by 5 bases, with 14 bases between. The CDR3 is CASSYSGQSGDEQYF. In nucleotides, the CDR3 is TGTGCCAGCAGTTACTCAGGACAAAGTGGGGACGAGCAGTACTTC.

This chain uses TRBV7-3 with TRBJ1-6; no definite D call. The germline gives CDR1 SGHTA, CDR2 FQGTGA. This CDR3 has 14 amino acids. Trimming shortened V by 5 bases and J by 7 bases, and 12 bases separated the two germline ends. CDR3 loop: CASSPRTRNSPLHF. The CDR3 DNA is TGTGCCAGCAGCCCCCGGACGAGGAATTCACCCCTCCACTTT. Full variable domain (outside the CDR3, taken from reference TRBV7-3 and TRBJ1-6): GAGVSQTPSNKVTEKGKYVELRCDPISGHTALYWYRQSLGQGPEFLIYFQGTGAADDSGLPNDRFFAVRPEGSVSTLKIQRTERGDSAVYLCASSPRTRNSPLHFGNGTRLTVT.

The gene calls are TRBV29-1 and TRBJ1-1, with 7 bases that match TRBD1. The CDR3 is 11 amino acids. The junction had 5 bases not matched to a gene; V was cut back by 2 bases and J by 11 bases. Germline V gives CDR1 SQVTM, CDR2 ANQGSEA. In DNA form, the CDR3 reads TGCAGCGTTGAATCGACAGGGCGCGCTTTCTTT. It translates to CSVESTGRAFF.

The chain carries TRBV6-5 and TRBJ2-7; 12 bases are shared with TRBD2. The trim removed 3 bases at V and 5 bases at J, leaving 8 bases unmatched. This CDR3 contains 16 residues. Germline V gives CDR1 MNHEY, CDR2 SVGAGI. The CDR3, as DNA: TGTGCCAGCAGTTATGGGACTAGCGGGCTTAACGACGAGCAGTACTTC. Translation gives CASSYGTSGLNDEQYF.

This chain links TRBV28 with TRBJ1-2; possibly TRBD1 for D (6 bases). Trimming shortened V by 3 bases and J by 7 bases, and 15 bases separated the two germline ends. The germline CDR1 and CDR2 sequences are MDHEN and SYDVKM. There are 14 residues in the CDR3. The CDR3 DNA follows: TGTGCCAGCAGTTTGCAGGGGAGGGCTGGTGGCTACACCTTC. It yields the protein CASSLQGRAGGYTF.

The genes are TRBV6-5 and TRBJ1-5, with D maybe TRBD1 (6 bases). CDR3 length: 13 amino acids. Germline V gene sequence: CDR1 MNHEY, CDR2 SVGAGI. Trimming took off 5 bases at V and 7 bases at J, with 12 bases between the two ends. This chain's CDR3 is CASSTGLGQPQHF. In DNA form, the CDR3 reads TGTGCCAGCAGTACAGGGTTGGGGCAGCCCCAGCATTTT.

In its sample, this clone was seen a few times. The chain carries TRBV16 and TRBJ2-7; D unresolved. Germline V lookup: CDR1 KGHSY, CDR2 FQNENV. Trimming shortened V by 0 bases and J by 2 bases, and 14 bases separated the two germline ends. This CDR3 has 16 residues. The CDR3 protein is CASSQSPANSPYEQYF. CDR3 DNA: TGTGCCAGCAGCCAATCGCCAGCAAATTCACCCTACGAGCAGTACTTC.

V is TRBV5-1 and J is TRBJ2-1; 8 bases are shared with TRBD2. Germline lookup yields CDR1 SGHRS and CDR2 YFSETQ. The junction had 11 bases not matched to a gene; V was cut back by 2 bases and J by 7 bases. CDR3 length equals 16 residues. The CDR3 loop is CASSLDGTGGPNEQFF. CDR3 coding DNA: TGCGCCAGCAGCTTAGACGGGACGGGAGGGCCAAATGAGCAGTTCTTC.

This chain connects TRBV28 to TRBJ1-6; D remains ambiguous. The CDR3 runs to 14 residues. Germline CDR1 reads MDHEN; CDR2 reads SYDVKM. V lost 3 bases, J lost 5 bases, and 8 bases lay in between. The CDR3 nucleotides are TGTGCCAGCAGTTTGACGGGGAATAATTCACCCCTCCACTTT. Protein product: CASSLTGNNSPLHF. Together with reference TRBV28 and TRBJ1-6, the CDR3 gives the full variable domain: DVKVTQSSRYLVKRTGEKVFLECVQDMDHENMFWYRQDPGLGLRLIYFSYDVKMKEKGDIPEGYSVSREKKERFSLILESASTNQTSMYLCASSLTGNNSPLHFGNGTRLTVT.

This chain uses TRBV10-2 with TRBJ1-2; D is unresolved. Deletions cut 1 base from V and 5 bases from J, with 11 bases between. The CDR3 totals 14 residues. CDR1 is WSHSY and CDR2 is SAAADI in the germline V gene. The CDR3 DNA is TGCGCCAGCAGTGAGTTGGGGTCCAGATATGGCTACACCTTC. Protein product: CASSELGSRYGYTF.

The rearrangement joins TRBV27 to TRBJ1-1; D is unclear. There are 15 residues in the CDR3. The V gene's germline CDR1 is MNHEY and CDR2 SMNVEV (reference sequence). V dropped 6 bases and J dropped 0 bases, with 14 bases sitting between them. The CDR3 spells CASRRTVIMNTEAFF. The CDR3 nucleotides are TGTGCCAGCAGGAGGACGGTCATCATGAACACTGAAGCTTTCTTT.

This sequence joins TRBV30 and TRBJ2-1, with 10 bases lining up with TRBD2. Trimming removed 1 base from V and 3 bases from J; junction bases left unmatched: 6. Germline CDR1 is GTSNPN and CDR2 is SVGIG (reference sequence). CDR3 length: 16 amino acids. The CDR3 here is CAWSAAGGPYYNEQFF. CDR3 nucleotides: TGTGCCTGGAGTGCAGCGGGAGGGCCGTACTACAATGAGCAGTTCTTC.

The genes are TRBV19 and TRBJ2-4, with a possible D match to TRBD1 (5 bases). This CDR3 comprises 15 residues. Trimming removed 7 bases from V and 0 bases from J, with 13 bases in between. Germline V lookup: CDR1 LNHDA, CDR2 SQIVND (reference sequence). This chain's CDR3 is CASTPQGLAKNIQYF. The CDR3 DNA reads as TGTGCCAGTACCCCGCAGGGATTAGCCAAAAACATTCAGTACTTC.

The CDR3 coding sequence is TGTGCCAGCAGTCCGCCGACAGGGAGGAATTCACCCCTCCACTTT. It yields the protein CASSPPTGRNSPLHF. This rearrangement joins TRBV28 to TRBJ1-6, with 7 bases fitting TRBD1. Unmatched junction bases numbered 8, after V lost 5 bases and J lost 7 bases. The CDR3 is 15 amino acids. Germline V gene sequence: CDR1 MDHEN, CDR2 SYDVKM.

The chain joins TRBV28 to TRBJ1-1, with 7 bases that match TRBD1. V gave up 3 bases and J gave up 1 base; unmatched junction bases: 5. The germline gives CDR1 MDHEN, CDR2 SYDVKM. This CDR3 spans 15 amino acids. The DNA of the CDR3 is TGTGCCAGCAGTTTCTTAGGGACAGCGAACACTGAAGCTTTCTTT. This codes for CASSFLGTANTEAFF.

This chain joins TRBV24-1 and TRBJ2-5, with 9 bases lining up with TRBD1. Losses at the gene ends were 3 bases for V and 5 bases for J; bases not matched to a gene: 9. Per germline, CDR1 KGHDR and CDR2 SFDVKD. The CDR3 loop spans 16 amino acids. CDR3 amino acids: CATSDIGQGKAETQYF. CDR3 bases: TGTGCCACCAGTGATATCGGACAGGGGAAGGCGGAGACCCAGTACTTC.

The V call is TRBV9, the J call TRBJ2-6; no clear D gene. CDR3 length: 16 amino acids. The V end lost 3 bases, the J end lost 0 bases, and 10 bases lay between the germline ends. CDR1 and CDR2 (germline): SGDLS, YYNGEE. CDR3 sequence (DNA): TGTGCCAGCAGCGCCCACAGTGTCTCTGGGGCCAACGTCCTGACTTTC. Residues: CASSAHSVSGANVLTF. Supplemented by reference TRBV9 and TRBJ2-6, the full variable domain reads DSGVTQTPKHLITATGQRVTLRCSPRSGDLSVYWYQQSLDQGLQFLIQYYNGEERAKGNILERFSAQQFPDLHSELNLSSLELGDSALYFCASSAHSVSGANVLTFGAGSRLTVL.

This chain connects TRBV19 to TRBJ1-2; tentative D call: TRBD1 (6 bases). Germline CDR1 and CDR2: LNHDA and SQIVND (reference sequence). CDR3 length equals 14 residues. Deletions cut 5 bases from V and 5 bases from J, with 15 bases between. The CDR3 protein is CASSPSRDNYGYTF. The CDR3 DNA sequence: TGTGCCAGTAGTCCCAGCCGGGACAATTATGGCTACACCTTC. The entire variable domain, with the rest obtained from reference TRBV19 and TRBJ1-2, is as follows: DGGITQSPKYLFRKEGQNVTLSCEQNLNHDAMYWYRQDPGQGLRLIYYSQIVNDFQKGDIAEGYSVSREKKESFPLTVTSAQKNPTAFYLCASSPSRDNYGYTFGSGTRLTVV.

The CDR3 loop reads CAIRDRENSPLHF. For the CDR3, the DNA is TGTGCCATCAGGGACAGGGAAAATTCACCCCTCCACTTT. The rearrangement joins TRBV10-3 to TRBJ1-6; 8 bases map to TRBD1. V shed 6 bases, J shed 7 bases, and the junction held 2 bases outside the gene matches. Germline CDR1 and CDR2: ENHRY and SYGVKD. CDR3 size: 13 residues.

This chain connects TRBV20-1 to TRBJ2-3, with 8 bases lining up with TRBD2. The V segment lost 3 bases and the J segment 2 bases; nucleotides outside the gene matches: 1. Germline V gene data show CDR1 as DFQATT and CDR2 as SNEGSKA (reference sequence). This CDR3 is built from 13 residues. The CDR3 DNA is TGCAGTGCTAGTAGCGGGAACACAGATACGCAGTATTTT. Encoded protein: CSASSGNTDTQYF.

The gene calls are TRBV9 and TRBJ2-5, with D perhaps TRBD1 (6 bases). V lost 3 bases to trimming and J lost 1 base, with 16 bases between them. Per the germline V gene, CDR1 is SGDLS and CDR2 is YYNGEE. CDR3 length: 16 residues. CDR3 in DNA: TGTGCCAGCAGCGAGACGAAAACAGGGTCCCAAGAGACCCAGTACTTC. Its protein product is CASSETKTGSQETQYF.

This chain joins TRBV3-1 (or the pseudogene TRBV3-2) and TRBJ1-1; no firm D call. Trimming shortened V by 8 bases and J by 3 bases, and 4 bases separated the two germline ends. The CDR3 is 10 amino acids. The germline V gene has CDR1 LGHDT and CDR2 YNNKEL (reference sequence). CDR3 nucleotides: TGTGCCAGCGGGGACACTGAAGCTTTCTTT. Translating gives CASGDTEAFF.

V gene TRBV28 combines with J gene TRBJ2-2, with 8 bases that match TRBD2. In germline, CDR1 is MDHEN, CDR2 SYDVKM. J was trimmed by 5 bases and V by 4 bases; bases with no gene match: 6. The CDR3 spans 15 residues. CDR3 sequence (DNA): TGTGCCAGCAGTTCACTAGCGGAGGGGACCGGGGAGCTGTTTTTT. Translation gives CASSSLAEGTGELFF.